A single sample gave rise to the 25 T cell receptor beta chains below, sequenced in a study of siplizumab effects on memory and regulatory T cells. Assay: immunoSEQ multiplex PCR; the TCRdb copy retains only in-frame clones and omits some. The repertoire consists of about 50,000 clones, with over 90% occurring once and the leading ten covering 17%. Source material: CD8+ T cells sorted from blood. These receptors originate from a human donor in good health.

The chain employs TRBV30 and TRBJ1-5, with 7 positions matching TRBD1. The CDR3 is 15 residues long. Germline V gives CDR1 GTSNPN, CDR2 SVGIG (reference sequence). Losses at the gene ends were 3 bases for V and 6 bases for J; bases not matched to a gene: 11. This chain's CDR3 is CAWSERQGFAQPQHF. The CDR3 DNA reads as TGTGCCTGGAGCGAAAGACAGGGTTTTGCTCAGCCCCAGCATTTT.

The chain carries TRBV21-1 and TRBJ2-3; the table's D call TRBD2 went unverified against the DNA. TRBV21-1 is a known pseudogene. The CDR3 is 18 residues long. This chain's CDR3 is CAREGLAGDVSYTDTQYF. The CDR3 DNA sequence: TGTGCCAGGGAGGGACTAGCGGGAGATGTGAGTTACACAGATACGCAGTATTTT.

The chain recombines TRBV11-2 with TRBJ2-1, with unresolved D. Deletions cut 3 bases from V and 7 bases from J, with 4 bases between. The CDR3 consists of 11 residues. Germline V gene data show CDR1 as SGHAT and CDR2 as FQNNGV. This CDR3 reads CASSLRNEQFF. Written as DNA, the CDR3 is TGTGCCAGCAGCTTGAGGAATGAGCAGTTCTTC.

The V gene is TRBV19, the J gene TRBJ1-1, with D tentatively TRBD1 (5 bases). The ends were cut back, 7 bases at V and 1 base at J, with 25 bases in the middle. The CDR3 runs to 18 residues. Germline V gene sequence: CDR1 LNHDA, CDR2 SQIVND (reference sequence). In DNA, the CDR3 is TGTGCCAGTAAATCGGCCCTCACTGTCGGTAGGGGGAACACTGAAGCTTTCTTT. Encoded protein: CASKSALTVGRGNTEAFF.

V and J are TRBV6-1 and TRBJ1-2, with 8 bases aligning to TRBD1. Trimming cost V 5 bases and J 8 bases; bases outside gene matches: 10. This CDR3 is built from 14 residues. Germline CDR1 is MNHNS and CDR2 is SASEGT. The CDR3 DNA reads TGTGCCAGCAGTAACAGGGGGTTCGTTGAGGGCTACACCTTC. Encoded protein: CASSNRGFVEGYTF.

This clone was observed once. This rearrangement joins TRBV29-1 to TRBJ1-1; 7 bases match TRBD1. The V gene end was trimmed by 0 bases and the J gene end by 5 bases; junction bases not matched to a gene: 15. The CDR3 has 17 residues. The germline gives CDR1 SQVTM, CDR2 ANQGSEA. CDR3 DNA: TGCAGCGTTGAAGATCTGGTTGGAGGGGGCAAATCTACTGAAGCTTTCTTT. Translated, it gives CSVEDLVGGGKSTEAFF.

The chain combines TRBV10-2 with TRBJ1-1, with unresolved D. Per the germline V gene, CDR1 is WSHSY and CDR2 is SAAADI. The CDR3 is made up of 14 amino acids. V was pared by 5 bases and J by 5 bases, with 15 bases between. The CDR3 spells CASSYQEGGTEAFF. Here the CDR3 DNA reads TGCGCCAGCAGTTATCAGGAGGGTGGTACTGAAGCTTTCTTT.

This chain connects TRBV5-4 to TRBJ2-7, with TRBD2 matching 9 bases. The CDR3 has 17 residues. Germline V gene data show CDR1 as SGHNT and CDR2 as YYREEE (reference sequence). V was pared by 0 bases and J by 0 bases, with 7 bases of the junction left unmatched. Here the CDR3 reads CASSLAGLAGFSYEQYF. CDR3 bases: TGTGCCAGCAGCTTGGCCGGGCTAGCGGGATTCTCCTACGAGCAGTACTTC.

This clone was recorded only once. The chain links TRBV10-3 to TRBJ2-3; D unclear. V lost 0 bases, J lost 2 bases, and 15 bases lay in between. CDR1 is ENHRY and CDR2 is SYGVKD in the germline V gene. This CDR3 has 17 amino acids. The CDR3 spells CAISESGLSAATDTQYF. CDR3 DNA: TGTGCCATCAGTGAGTCCGGGTTGAGCGCTGCCACAGATACGCAGTATTTT.

This chain joins TRBV7-6 and TRBJ2-5, with D perhaps matching TRBD2 (6 bases). V dropped 4 bases and J dropped 4 bases, with 16 bases sitting between them. The CDR3 spans 15 residues. In germline, CDR1 is SGHVS, CDR2 FNYEAQ. The CDR3 DNA is TGTGCCAGCAGCTCCCAGGAGGGCACGGCAGAGACCCAGTACTTC. Translating it yields CASSSQEGTAETQYF.

This clone was detected once. The J gene is TRBJ2-7, the V gene TRBV7-6; the D gene is possibly TRBD1 (6 bases). The germline gives CDR1 SGHVS, CDR2 FNYEAQ. This CDR3 is built from 18 residues. V dropped 1 base and J dropped 0 bases, with 19 bases sitting between them. The CDR3 loop reads CASSLGASGQAASYEQYF. The CDR3 DNA reads TGTGCCAGCAGCTTAGGGGCCTCGGGACAAGCTGCCTCCTACGAGCAGTACTTC.

This rearrangement joins TRBV7-8 to TRBJ2-1; TRBD1 matches at 9 bases. J lost 4 bases, V lost 5 bases, and 9 bases had no gene match. The germline V gene has CDR1 SGHVS and CDR2 FQNEAQ. The CDR3 runs 16 residues. In DNA form, the CDR3 reads TGTGCCAGCAGCCCCAGGGGGACAGGGTCTTACAATGAGCAGTTCTTC. This codes for CASSPRGTGSYNEQFF. Full variable domain (missing parts from reference TRBV7-8 and TRBJ2-1): GAGVSQSPRYKVAKRGQDVALRCDPISGHVSLFWYQQALGQGPEFLTYFQNEAQLDKSGLPSDRFFAERPEGSVSTLKIQRTQQEDSAVYLCASSPRGTGSYNEQFFGPGTRLTVL.

Here the CDR3 reads CASRLTGTPYYEQYF. The CDR3 bases are TGTGCCAGCAGATTGACCGGGACACCATACTACGAGCAGTACTTC. The rearrangement joins TRBV27 to TRBJ2-7, with D tentatively TRBD1 (6 bases). This CDR3 region has 15 residues. CDR1 is MNHEY, CDR2 SMNVEV, per germline (reference sequence). V was clipped by 6 bases and J by 3 bases, with 18 bases between them.

The DNA of the CDR3 is TGTGCTAGTGGTTTGGACCTAGCGGGAGGGCCTGTCGAGCAGTACTTC. Protein product: CASGLDLAGGPVEQYF. V is TRBV12-5 and J is TRBJ2-7; TRBD2 aligns across 12 bases. The CDR3 totals 16 residues. Germline CDR1 and CDR2: LGHNT and FRNRAP. J gave up 6 bases and V 1 base, and 7 bases lay outside the gene matches.

Only one count was recorded for this clone. The chain carries TRBV27 and TRBJ2-7; D is possibly TRBD1 (5 bases). Trimming took off 3 bases at V and 0 bases at J, with 6 bases between the two ends. The CDR3 length is 13 residues. Germline V CDR1 and CDR2: MNHEY, SMNVEV (reference sequence). CDR3 amino acids: CASSLGHSYEQYF. In nucleotides, the CDR3 is TGTGCCAGCAGTTTGGGGCACTCCTACGAGCAGTACTTC.

This clone rates as medium-sized. The chain is built from TRBV11-2 and TRBJ1-1, with 9 positions matching TRBD1. Germline CDR1 reads SGHAT; CDR2 reads FQNNGV. This CDR3 region has 15 residues. V was pared by 3 bases and J by 4 bases, with 6 bases of the junction left unmatched. As DNA, the CDR3 is TGTGCCAGCAGCTTCGGGACAGGGCGAGGCACTGAAGCTTTCTTT. Protein product: CASSFGTGRGTEAFF. Full variable domain (outside the CDR3, taken from reference TRBV11-2 and TRBJ1-1): EAGVAQSPRYKIIEKRQSVAFWCNPISGHATLYWYQQILGQGPKLLIQFQNNGVVDDSQLPKDRFSAERLKGVDSTLKIQPAKLEDSAVYLCASSFGTGRGTEAFFGQGTRLTVV.

The chain carries TRBV21-1 and TRBJ1-5; the table's D gene call, TRBD1, was not cross checked with the DNA. TRBV21-1 is a known pseudogene. The CDR3 is made up of 16 amino acids. This CDR3 reads CASSKVGQGFHQPQHF. DNA for the CDR3: TGTGCCAGCAGCAAAGTCGGACAGGGGTTTCATCAGCCCCAGCATTTT.

The V call is TRBV19, the J call TRBJ2-7; TRBD2 might be the D (6 bases). V was pared by 3 bases and J by 4 bases, with 16 bases between. This CDR3 contains 15 residues. Germline V gene lookup returns CDR1 LNHDA and CDR2 SQIVND (reference sequence). The CDR3 is CASSMVLADLYEQYF. Written as DNA, the CDR3 is TGTGCCAGTAGTATGGTGTTAGCGGACTTATACGAGCAGTACTTC.

The V and J genes are TRBV5-6 and TRBJ2-7; 15 nucleotides agree with TRBD2. V was clipped by 1 base and J by 2 bases; unmatched bases: 1. Germline CDR1 is SGHDT and CDR2 is YYEEEE. This CDR3 region has 16 residues. The CDR3 DNA is TGTGCCAGCAGCTTGTGGACTAGCGGGAGGGCCTACGAGCAGTACTTC. Translation: CASSLWTSGRAYEQYF. Full variable domain (rest looked up from reference TRBV5-6 and TRBJ2-7): DAGVTQSPTHLIKTRGQQVTLRCSPKSGHDTVSWYQQALGQGPQFIFQYYEEEERQRGNFPDRFSGHQFPNYSSELNVNALLLGDSALYLCASSLWTSGRAYEQYFGPGTRLTVT.

This clone was recorded a few times. The chain couples TRBV9 to TRBJ2-7; D may match TRBD1 or TRBD2 (5 bases each). V lost 0 bases, J lost 2 bases, and 9 bases lay in between. The germline V gene encodes CDR1 SGDLS and CDR2 YYNGEE. The CDR3 loop spans 14 amino acids. The CDR3 sequence: CASSVAEGTYEQYF. The CDR3, as DNA: TGTGCCAGCAGCGTAGCTGAGGGGACCTACGAGCAGTACTTC.

The table lists this clone with a count of one. CDR3 sequence: CASSPRLAGGPSNEQFF. The CDR3 coding sequence is TGTGCCAGCAGTCCCAGACTAGCGGGAGGGCCTAGCAATGAGCAGTTCTTC. This chain joins TRBV6-4 and TRBJ2-1; TRBD2 matches at 14 bases. CDR3 length: 17 residues. Trimming at V came to 5 bases and at J to 6 bases, leaving 9 bases not matched to a gene. From germline, CDR1 is MRHNA and CDR2 SNTAGT.

This chain joins TRBV7-9 and TRBJ2-7; D is ambiguous. V dropped 4 bases and J dropped 5 bases, with 9 bases sitting between them. The V gene's germline CDR1 is SEHNR and CDR2 FQNEAQ (reference sequence). The CDR3 totals 12 residues. CDR3 in amino acids: CASSSQAHEQYF. For the CDR3, the DNA is TGTGCCAGCAGCTCCCAGGCCCACGAGCAGTACTTC.

The chain employs TRBV5-5 and TRBJ1-1, with 8 bases aligning to TRBD1. The V segment lost 0 bases and the J segment 3 bases; nucleotides outside the gene matches: 4. Germline V gene lookup returns CDR1 SGHKS and CDR2 YYEKEE (reference sequence). The CDR3 covers 15 residues. The CDR3 reads CASSLVVDRDTEAFF. CDR3 bases: TGTGCCAGCAGCTTGGTGGTGGACAGGGACACTGAAGCTTTCTTT.

CDR3 amino acids: CASSSPGLAGGQGELFF. DNA for the CDR3: TGTGCCAGCAGTTCTCCTGGACTAGCGGGAGGGCAGGGGGAGCTGTTTTTT. V gene TRBV28 combines with J gene TRBJ2-2; 15 bases are shared with TRBD2. Looked up from germline, CDR1 is MDHEN and CDR2 is SYDVKM. The trim removed 4 bases at V and 8 bases at J, leaving 8 bases unmatched. CDR3 length equals 17 residues.

In DNA form, the CDR3 reads TGTGCCAGTAGTAATTGGGGACAGGGGAATTCACCCCTCCACTTT. Translating it yields CASSNWGQGNSPLHF. The V gene is TRBV19, the J gene TRBJ1-6, with 10 bases aligning to TRBD1. V dropped 4 bases and J dropped 7; count of bases not matched to a gene: 4. Germline assignment: CDR1 LNHDA and CDR2 SQIVND (reference sequence). This CDR3 region has 15 residues.